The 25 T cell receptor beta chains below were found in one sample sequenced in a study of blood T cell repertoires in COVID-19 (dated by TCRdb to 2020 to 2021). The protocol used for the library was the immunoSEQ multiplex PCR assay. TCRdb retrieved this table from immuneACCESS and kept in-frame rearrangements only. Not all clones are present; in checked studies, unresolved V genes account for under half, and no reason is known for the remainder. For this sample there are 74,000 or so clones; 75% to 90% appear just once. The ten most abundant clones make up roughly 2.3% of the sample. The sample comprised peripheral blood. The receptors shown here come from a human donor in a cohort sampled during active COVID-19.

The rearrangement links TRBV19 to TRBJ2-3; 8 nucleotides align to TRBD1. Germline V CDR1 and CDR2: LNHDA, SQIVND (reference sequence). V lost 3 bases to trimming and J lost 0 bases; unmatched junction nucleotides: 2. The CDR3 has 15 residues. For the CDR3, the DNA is TGTGCCAGTAGTATCGGACAGGGAAGCACAGATACGCAGTATTTT. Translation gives CASSIGQGSTDTQYF. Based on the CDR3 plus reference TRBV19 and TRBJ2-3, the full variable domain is DGGITQSPKYLFRKEGQNVTLSCEQNLNHDAMYWYRQDPGQGLRLIYYSQIVNDFQKGDIAEGYSVSREKKESFPLTVTSAQKNPTAFYLCASSIGQGSTDTQYFGPGTRLTVL.

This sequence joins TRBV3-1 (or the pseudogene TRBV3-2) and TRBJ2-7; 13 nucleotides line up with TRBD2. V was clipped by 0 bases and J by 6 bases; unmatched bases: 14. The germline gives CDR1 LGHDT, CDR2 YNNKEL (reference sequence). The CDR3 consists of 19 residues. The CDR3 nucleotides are TGTGCCAGCAGCCAAGATAATCGACTAGCGGGAGGTCCCCTGCCCGAGCAGTACTTC. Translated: CASSQDNRLAGGPLPEQYF.

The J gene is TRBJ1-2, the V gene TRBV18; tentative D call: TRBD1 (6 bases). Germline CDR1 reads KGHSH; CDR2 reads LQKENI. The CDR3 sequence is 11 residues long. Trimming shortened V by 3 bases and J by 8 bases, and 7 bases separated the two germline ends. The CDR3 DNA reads TGTGCCAGCTCACCGGGGGCCGGCTACACCTTC. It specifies CASSPGAGYTF.

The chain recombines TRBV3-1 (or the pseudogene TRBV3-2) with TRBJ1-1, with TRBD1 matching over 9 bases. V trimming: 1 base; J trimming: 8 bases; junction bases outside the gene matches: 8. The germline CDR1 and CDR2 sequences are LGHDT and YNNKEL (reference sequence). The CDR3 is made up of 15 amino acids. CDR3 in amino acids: CASSQAGTGTSEAFF. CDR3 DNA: TGTGCCAGCAGCCAAGCCGGGACAGGGACATCCGAAGCTTTCTTT.

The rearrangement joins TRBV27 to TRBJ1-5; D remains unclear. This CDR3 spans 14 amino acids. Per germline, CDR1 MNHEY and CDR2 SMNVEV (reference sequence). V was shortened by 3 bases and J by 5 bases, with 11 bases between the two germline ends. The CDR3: CASSFSGKYQPQHF. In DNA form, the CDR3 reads TGTGCCAGCAGTTTCTCGGGGAAATATCAGCCCCAGCATTTT.

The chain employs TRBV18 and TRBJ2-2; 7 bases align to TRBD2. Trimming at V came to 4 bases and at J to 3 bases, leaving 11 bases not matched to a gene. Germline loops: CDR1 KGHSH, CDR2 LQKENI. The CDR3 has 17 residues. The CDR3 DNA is TGTGCCAGCTCACGGATCGGACAAACTAGCGACACCGGGGAGCTGTTTTTT. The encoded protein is CASSRIGQTSDTGELFF.

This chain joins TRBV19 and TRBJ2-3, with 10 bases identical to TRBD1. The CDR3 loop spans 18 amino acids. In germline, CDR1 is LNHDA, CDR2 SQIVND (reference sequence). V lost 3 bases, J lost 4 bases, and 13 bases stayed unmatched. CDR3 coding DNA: TGTGCCAGTAGTATGTCGGGGTCCGGGACAGGGGTTCCAGATACGCAGTATTTT. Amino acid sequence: CASSMSGSGTGVPDTQYF.

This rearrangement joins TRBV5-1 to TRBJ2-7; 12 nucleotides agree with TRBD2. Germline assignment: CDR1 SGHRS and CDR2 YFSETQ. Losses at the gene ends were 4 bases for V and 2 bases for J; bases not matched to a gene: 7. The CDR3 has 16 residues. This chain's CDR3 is CASSAETSGGTYEQYF. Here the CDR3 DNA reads TGCGCCAGCAGCGCCGAGACTAGCGGGGGCACCTACGAGCAGTACTTC.

The CDR3 region is CASSSTGTGRNEQYF. Here the CDR3 DNA reads TGTGCCAGCAGCTCAACCGGGACAGGGAGAAACGAGCAGTACTTC. This chain connects TRBV7-3 to TRBJ2-7; the match to TRBD1 covers 9 bases. The CDR3 loop spans 15 amino acids. After removal of 4 bases from V and 5 bases from J, the junction contained 9 bases not matched to a gene. Germline CDR1 and CDR2: SGHTA and FQGTGA.

CDR3 sequence: CASSPRGGAGGNTIYF. The CDR3 region has the DNA TGTGCCAGCAGCCCCCGGGGGGGGGCGGGTGGAAACACCATATATTTT. V usage is TRBV9 and J usage is TRBJ1-3, with D possibly TRBD1 on 6 matching bases. The length of the CDR3 is 16 residues. CDR1 and CDR2 (germline): SGDLS, YYNGEE. Between the trimmed V and J ends, which lost 4 bases and 3 bases, there was a span of 17 bases. Using reference TRBV9 and TRBJ1-3 for the parts outside the CDR3, the full variable domain is DSGVTQTPKHLITATGQRVTLRCSPRSGDLSVYWYQQSLDQGLQFLIQYYNGEERAKGNILERFSAQQFPDLHSELNLSSLELGDSALYFCASSPRGGAGGNTIYFGEGSWLTVV.

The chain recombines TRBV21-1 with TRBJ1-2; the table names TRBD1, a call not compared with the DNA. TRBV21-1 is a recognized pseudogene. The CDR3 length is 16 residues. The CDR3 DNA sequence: TGTGCCAGCAGCTCCTTGGGACAGCAAGTAAACTATGGCTACACCTTC. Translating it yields CASSSLGQQVNYGYTF.

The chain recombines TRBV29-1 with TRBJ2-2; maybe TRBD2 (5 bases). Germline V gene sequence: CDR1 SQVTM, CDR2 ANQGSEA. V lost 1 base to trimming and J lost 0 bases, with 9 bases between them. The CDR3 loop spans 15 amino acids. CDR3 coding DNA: TGCAGCGTTGAAGTTGGGAGCGCGAACACCGGGGAGCTGTTTTTT. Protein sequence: CSVEVGSANTGELFF.

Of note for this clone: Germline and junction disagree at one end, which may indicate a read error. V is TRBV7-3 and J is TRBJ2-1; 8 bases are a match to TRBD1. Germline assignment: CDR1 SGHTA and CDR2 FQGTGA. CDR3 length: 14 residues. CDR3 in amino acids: CASSRGGTGNDQFF. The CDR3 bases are TGTGCCAGCAGCCGAGGCGGGACAGGCAATGATCAGTTCTTC.

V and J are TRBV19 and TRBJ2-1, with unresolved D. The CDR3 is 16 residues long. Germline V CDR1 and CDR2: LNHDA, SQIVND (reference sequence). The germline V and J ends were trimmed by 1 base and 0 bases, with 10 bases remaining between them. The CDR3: CASSIAGLTSYNEQFF. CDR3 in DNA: TGTGCCAGTAGTATAGCCGGTCTTACCTCCTACAATGAGCAGTTCTTC.

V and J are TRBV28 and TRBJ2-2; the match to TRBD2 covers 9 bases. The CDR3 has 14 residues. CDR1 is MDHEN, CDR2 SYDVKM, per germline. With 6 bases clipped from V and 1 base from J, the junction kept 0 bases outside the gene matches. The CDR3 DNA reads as TGTGCCAGCAGACTAGCGGGGAACACCGGGGAGCTGTTTTTT. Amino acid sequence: CASRLAGNTGELFF.

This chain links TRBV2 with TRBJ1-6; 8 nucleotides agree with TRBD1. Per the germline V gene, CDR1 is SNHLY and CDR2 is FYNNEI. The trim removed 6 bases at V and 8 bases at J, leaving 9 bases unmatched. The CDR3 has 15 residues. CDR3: CASRRTGIGDSPLHF. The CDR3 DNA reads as TGTGCCAGCAGGCGGACAGGGATCGGGGATTCACCCCTCCACTTT. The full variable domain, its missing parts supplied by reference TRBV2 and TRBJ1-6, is EPEVTQTPSHQVTQMGQEVILRCVPISNHLYFYWYRQILGQKVEFLVSFYNNEISEKSEIFDDQFSVERPDGSNFTLKIRSTKLEDSAMYFCASRRTGIGDSPLHFGNGTRLTVT.

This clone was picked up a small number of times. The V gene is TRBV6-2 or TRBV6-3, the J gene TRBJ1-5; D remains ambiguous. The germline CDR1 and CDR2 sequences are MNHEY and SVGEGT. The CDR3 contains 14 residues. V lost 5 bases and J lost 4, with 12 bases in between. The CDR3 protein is CASSPPVYNQPQHF. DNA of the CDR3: TGTGCCAGCAGTCCGCCGGTCTATAATCAGCCCCAGCATTTT.

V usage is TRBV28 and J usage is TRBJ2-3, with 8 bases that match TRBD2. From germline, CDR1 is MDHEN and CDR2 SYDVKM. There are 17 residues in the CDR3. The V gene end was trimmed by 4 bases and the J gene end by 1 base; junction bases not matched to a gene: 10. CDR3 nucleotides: TGTGCCAGCAGTTCGGCACCCGGGGGGGCCCGCACAGATACGCAGTATTTT. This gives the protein CASSSAPGGARTDTQYF.

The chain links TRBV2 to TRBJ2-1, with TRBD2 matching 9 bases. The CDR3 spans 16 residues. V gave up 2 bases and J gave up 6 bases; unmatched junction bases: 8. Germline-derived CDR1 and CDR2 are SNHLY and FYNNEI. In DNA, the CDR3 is TGTGCCAGCAGTGAATTCCGCGGGAGGGCCATCAATGAGCAGTTCTTC. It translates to CASSEFRGRAINEQFF.

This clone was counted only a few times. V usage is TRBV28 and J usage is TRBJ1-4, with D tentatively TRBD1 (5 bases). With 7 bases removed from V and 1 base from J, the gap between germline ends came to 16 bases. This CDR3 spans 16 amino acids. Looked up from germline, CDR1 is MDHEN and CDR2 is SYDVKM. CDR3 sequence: CASKSWGFETNEKLFF. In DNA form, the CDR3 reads TGTGCCAGCAAGAGTTGGGGCTTCGAAACTAATGAAAAACTGTTTTTT. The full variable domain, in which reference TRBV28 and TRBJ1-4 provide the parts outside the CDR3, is DVKVTQSSRYLVKRTGEKVFLECVQDMDHENMFWYRQDPGLGLRLIYFSYDVKMKEKGDIPEGYSVSREKKERFSLILESASTNQTSMYLCASKSWGFETNEKLFFGSGTQLSVL.

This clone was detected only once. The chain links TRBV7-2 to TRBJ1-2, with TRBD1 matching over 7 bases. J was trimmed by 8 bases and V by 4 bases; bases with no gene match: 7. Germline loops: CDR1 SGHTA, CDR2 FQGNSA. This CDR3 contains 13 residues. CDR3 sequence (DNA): TGTGCCAGCAGCTCCAGACAGGGTGGCGGCTACACCTTC. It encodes CASSSRQGGGYTF.

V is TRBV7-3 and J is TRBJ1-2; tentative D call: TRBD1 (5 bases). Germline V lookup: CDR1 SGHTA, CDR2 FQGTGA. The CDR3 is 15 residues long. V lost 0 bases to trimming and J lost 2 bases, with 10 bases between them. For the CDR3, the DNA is TGTGCCAGCAGCTTAACAGACAGTGAGAACTATGGCTACACCTTC. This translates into CASSLTDSENYGYTF. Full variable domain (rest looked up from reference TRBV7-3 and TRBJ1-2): GAGVSQTPSNKVTEKGKYVELRCDPISGHTALYWYRQSLGQGPEFLIYFQGTGAADDSGLPNDRFFAVRPEGSVSTLKIQRTERGDSAVYLCASSLTDSENYGYTFGSGTRLTVV.

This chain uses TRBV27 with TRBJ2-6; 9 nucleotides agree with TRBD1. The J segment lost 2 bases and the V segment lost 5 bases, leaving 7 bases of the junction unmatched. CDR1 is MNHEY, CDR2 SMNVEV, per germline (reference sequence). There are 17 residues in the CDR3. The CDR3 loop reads CASSPVRDRAGANVLTF. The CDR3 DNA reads TGTGCCAGCAGTCCCGTGAGGGACAGGGCTGGGGCCAACGTCCTGACTTTC.

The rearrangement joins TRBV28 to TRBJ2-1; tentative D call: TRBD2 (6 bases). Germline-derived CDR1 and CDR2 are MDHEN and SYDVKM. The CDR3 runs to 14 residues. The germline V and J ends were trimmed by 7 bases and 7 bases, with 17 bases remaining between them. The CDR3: CASTGGTGLNEQFF. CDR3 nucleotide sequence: TGTGCCAGCACCGGCGGGACCGGCTTAAATGAGCAGTTCTTC.

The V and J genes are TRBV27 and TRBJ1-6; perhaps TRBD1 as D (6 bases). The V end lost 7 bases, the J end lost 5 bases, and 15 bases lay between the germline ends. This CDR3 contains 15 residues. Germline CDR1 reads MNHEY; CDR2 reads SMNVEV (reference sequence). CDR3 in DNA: TGTGCCAGCACCCTAGGGGGTCTGAATAATTCACCCCTCCACTTT. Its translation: CASTLGGLNNSPLHF.